This entry features one TCR beta chain sequence. As yet, its antigen is unknown. CDR3 length: 15 amino acids. Between the trimmed V and J ends, which lost 5 bases and 6 bases, there was a span of 17 bases. The germline V gene has CDR1 SGHVS and CDR2 FQNEAQ. These data originate in a study of PD-1 blockade in classical Hodgkin lymphoma. Findings and caveats of the study: Repertoires differed for reasons still undefined, possibly disease activity or prior therapy. Individuals who commenced nivolumab within less than 1 year of ASCT were excluded.

Assay used: immunoSEQ multiplex PCR; TCRdb lists only in-frame clones, some missing. This sample yields around 34,000 clones, of which 76% are seen a single time; roughly 15% belongs to the top ten. Every patient had relapsed following autologous stem cell transplantation, and cohorts differed in brentuximab vedotin exposure. Complete response, partial response or progressive disease was recorded as best response. This TCR derives from a human donor with classical Hodgkin lymphoma. Sequences were derived from peripheral blood mononuclear cells (PBMCs), sampled before the second cycle of nivolumab. The chain couples TRBV7-8 to TRBJ1-5; unclear D gene. The CDR3 nucleotides read TGTGCCAGCAGCCCGGACTTAGGAAGGTTTCAGCCCCAGCATTTT. Protein sequence: CASSPDLGRFQPQHF.